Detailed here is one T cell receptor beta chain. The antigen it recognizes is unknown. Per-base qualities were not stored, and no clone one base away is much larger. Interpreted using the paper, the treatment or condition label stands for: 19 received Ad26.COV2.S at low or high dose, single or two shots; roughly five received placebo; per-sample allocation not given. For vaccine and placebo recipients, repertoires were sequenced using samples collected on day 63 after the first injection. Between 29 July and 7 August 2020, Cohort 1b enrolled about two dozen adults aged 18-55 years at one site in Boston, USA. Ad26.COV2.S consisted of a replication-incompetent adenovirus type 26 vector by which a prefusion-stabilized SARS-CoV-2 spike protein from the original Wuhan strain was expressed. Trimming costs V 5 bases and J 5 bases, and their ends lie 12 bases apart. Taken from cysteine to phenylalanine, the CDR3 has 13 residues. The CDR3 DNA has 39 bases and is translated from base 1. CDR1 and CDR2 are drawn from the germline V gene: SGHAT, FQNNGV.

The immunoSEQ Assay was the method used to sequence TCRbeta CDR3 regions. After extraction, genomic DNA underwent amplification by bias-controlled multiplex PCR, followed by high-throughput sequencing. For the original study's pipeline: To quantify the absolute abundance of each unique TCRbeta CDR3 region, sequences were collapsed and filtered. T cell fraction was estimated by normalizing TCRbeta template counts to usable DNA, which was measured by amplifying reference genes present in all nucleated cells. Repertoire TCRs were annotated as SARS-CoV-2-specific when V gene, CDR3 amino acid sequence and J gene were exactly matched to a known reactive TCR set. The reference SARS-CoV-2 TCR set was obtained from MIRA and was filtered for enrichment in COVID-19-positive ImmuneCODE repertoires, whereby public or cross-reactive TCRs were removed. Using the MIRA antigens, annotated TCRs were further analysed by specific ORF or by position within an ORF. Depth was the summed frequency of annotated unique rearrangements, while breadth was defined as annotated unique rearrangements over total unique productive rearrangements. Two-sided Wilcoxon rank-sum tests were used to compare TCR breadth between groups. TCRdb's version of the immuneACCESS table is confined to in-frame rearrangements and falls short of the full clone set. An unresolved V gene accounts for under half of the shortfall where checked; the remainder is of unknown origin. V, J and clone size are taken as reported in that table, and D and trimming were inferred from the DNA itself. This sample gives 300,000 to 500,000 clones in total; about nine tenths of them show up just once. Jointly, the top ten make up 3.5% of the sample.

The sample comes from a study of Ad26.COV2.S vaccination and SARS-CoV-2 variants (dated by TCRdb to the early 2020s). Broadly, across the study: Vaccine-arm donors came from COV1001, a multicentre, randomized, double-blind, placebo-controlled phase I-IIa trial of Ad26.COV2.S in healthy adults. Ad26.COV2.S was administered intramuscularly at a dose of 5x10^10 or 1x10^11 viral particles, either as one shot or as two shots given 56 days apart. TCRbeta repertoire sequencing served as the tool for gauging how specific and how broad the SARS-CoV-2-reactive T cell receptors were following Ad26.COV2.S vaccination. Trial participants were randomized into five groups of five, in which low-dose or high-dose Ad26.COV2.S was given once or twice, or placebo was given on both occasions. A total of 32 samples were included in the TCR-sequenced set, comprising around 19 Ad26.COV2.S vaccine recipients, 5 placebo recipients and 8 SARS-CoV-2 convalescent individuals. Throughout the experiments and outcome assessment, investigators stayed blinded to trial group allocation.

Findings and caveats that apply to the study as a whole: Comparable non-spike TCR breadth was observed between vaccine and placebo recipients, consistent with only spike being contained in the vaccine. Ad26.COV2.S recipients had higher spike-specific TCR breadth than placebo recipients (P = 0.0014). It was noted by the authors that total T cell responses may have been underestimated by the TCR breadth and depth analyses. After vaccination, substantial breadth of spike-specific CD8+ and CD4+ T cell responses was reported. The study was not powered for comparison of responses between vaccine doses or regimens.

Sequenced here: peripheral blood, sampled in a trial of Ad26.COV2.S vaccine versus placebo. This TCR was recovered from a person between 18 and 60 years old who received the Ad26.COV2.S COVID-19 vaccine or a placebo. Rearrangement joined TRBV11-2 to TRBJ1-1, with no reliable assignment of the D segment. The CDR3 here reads CASSKDRGTEAFF. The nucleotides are TGTGCCAGCAGCAAGGACCGGGGTACTGAAGCTTTCTTT.